Included here is one T cell receptor beta chain sequence, with context. Its antigen is not identified. This sample is drawn from a study of cytomegalovirus exposure and HLA in healthy donors. In the study overall: Of the donors genotyped, several hundred in all, 65% to 90% fell in the Caucasian-associated ancestry cluster. Findings of the study overall: There were some V segments, including TRBV6-2 and TRBV6-3, excluded as indistinguishable. The study put 150 to 200 TCR beta chains on its list as cytomegalovirus-associated. One later analysis reportedly identified an Asian-associated ancestry cluster that showed fewer N-insertions than the 666-donor mean.

Between the trimmed V and J ends, which lost 2 bases and 4 bases, there was a span of 11 bases. The CDR3 consists of 14 residues. Germline assignment: CDR1 MGHDK and CDR2 SYGVNS. Primers for the PCR totalled 60 Vbeta and 13 Jbeta. Method: immunoSEQ multiplex PCR; TCRdb's copy keeps in-frame clones and lacks some. The sample contains some 45,000 clones, about 50% of which appear only once. Sequenced input: PBMCs. The chain joins TRBV25-1 to TRBJ1-2; D is ambiguous. This receptor was identified in a human donor in good health. The CDR3 here is CASSELSQVYGYTF. Written as DNA, the CDR3 is TGTGCCAGCAGTGAACTATCGCAGGTCTATGGCTACACCTTC.